This T cell receptor (beta chain) was recorded in a study of control samples from healthy donors and cancer patients. CDR3 length: 13 residues. CDR1 is SNHLY and CDR2 is FYNNEI in the germline V gene. J lost 2 bases, V lost 4 bases, and 1 base had no gene match. The data were produced by immunoSEQ multiplex PCR, yet TCRdb's version contains in-frame clones alone and is incomplete. Of approximately 160,000 clones in the sample, about nine tenths were seen once. The sequenced material came from blood. This sequence was found in a woman aged 40 to 55 in good health. The chain has TRBV2 and TRBJ2-5; 7 bases match TRBD2. The CDR3 protein is CASSVLAQETQYF. The CDR3 DNA reads as TGTGCCAGCAGTGTACTAGCGCAAGAGACCCAGTACTTC.